This entry lists 13 T cell receptor beta chains sequenced from one sample in a study of CXCR3-negative and CXCR3-positive naive CD8 T cells. The libraries of TRB cDNA were prepared using 5' RACE with UMI labels. TCRdb reworked the 5' RACE reads into one entry per CDR3 protein, no DNA. This sample's table has over 100,000 distinct CDR3 sequences. The sample taken for sequencing was naive CXCR3- CD8+ T cells from blood. This sample's subset: CD45RO-CCR7+CD27+CD95- naive CD8+ T cells lacking CXCR3 (TNR3-). The source of these receptors is a human donor in good health. Some clones in this sample may be carry-over from other donors' samples.

This chain joins TRBV7-9 and TRBJ1-1. The CDR3 loop spans 15 amino acids. Per germline, CDR1 SEHNR and CDR2 FQNEAQ (reference sequence). CDR3: CASSNRVGMNTEAFF.

The chain combines TRBV30 with TRBJ2-7; TCRdb lists TRBD1, though no DNA is available to test this call. Germline V gene sequence: CDR1 GTSNPN, CDR2 SVGIG (reference sequence). The CDR3 has 12 amino acids. The CDR3 loop reads CAWTRERYEQYF.

V usage is TRBV20-1 and J usage is TRBJ2-7; TCRdb reports TRBD1, a call that lacks DNA to check it against. The CDR3 has 15 amino acids. Per germline, CDR1 DFQATT and CDR2 SNEGSKA (reference sequence). CDR3 amino acids: CSARDSLRELYEQYF.

J is TRBJ2-7 and V is TRBV28. The CDR3 loop spans 14 amino acids. Germline V gene sequence: CDR1 MDHEN, CDR2 SYDVKM. This CDR3 is CASSEDLGSYEQYF.

This chain connects TRBV6-6 to TRBJ2-3; TCRdb calls TRBD2, which cannot be checked without DNA. CDR1 is MNHNY and CDR2 is SVGAGI in the germline V gene (reference sequence). This CDR3 comprises 13 residues. The CDR3 is CASTREARDTQYF.

The V gene is TRBV28, the J gene TRBJ2-1; no DNA is available, so the TRBD2 call from TCRdb remains unchecked. CDR3 size: 12 residues. Germline lookup yields CDR1 MDHEN and CDR2 SYDVKM. CDR3 protein: CASSSLGYEQFF.

V is TRBV11-3 and J is TRBJ2-1; TCRdb proposes TRBD2, but this gene call is untestable without DNA. CDR1 is SGHNT, CDR2 YENEEA, per germline. The CDR3 is 16 amino acids. CDR3: CASSPRGTSSYNEQFF.

The V call is TRBV6-2 or TRBV6-3, the J call TRBJ2-5; TCRdb lists TRBD1, though no DNA is available to test this call. Per the germline V gene, CDR1 is MNHEY and CDR2 is SVGEGT. This CDR3 region has 15 residues. CDR3 sequence reads: CASSPRWGGEETQYF.

The V call is TRBV12-3 or TRBV12-4, the J call TRBJ2-3. The CDR3 has 12 residues. CDR3 region: CASSYISDTQYF.

The chain has TRBV28 and TRBJ2-2; no DNA is available, so the TRBD2 call from TCRdb remains unchecked. The CDR3 is 19 amino acids. Germline values: CDR1 MDHEN, CDR2 SYDVKM. Here the CDR3 reads CASSSGLAGGPANTGELFF.

The V and J genes are TRBV28 and TRBJ2-1; no DNA is available, so the TRBD1 call from TCRdb remains unchecked. The CDR3 loop spans 15 amino acids. CDR1 is MDHEN, CDR2 SYDVKM, per germline. This CDR3 reads CASSRQVLGGNEQFF.

V gene TRBV4-3 combines with J gene TRBJ2-1; TCRdb picks TRBD2, but there is no DNA to check that call. The CDR3 sequence is 17 residues long. The V gene's germline CDR1 is LGHNA and CDR2 YSLEER. The CDR3 is CASSQQVAGGHLNEQFF.

V is TRBV20-1 and J is TRBJ1-2; the TCRdb D gene call, TRBD1, has no DNA to confirm it. The CDR3 covers 15 residues. Germline V gives CDR1 DFQATT, CDR2 SNEGSKA (reference sequence). The CDR3 loop is CSARAWTETNYGYTF.